This TCR beta chain was sequenced for a study of blood T cell repertoires in COVID-19. Study background: From the United States, Italy and Spain came samples of acute and convalescent COVID-19.

Original handling: The assay estimated nucleated cells by amplifying reference gene primers. Clones were read by immunoSEQ multiplex PCR, and TCRdb kept only the in-frame ones, dropping some. That table furnishes V, J and clone size, whereas the DNA furnished D and trimming. This sample carries tens of thousands of clones, about 85% of them seen once, and the ten largest clones take 9.3%. This CDR3 comprises 16 residues. This sequence joins TRBV1 and TRBJ2-3; the table names TRBD2, a call not compared with the DNA. TRBV1 is an annotated pseudogene. This receptor was identified in a human donor in a cohort sampled during active COVID-19. Sequenced: peripheral blood. The CDR3 DNA is TGCACCAGCAGCCAATGGGCTAGCGGAGTCACAGATACGCAGTATTTT. This sequence encodes CTSSQWASGVTDTQYF.